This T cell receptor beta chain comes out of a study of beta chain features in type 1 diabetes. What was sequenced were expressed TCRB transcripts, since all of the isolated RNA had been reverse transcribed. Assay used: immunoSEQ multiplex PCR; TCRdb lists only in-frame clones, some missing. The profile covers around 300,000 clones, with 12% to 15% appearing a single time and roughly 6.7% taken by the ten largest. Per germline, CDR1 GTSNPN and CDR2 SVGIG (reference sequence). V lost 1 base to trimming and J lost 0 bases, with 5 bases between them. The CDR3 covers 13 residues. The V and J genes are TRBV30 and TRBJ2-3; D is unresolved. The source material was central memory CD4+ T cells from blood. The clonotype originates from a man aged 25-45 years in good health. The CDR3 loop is CAWSETSTDTQYF. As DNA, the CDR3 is TGTGCCTGGAGTGAAACCAGCACAGATACGCAGTATTTT.